This T cell receptor beta chain was identified during a study of blood T cell repertoires in COVID-19. Turning to the study itself: Acute and convalescent COVID-19 specimens originated in the United States, Italy and Spain. T cells, B-cell-depleted T cells, or PBMCs provided the cDNA or gDNA that served as material.

CDR1 is LNHNV and CDR2 is YYDKDF in the germline V gene (reference sequence). The CDR3 consists of 14 residues. The V gene lost 5 bases and the J gene lost 1 base, with 12 bases spanning the gap. As handled by the study authors: Estimation of nucleated cell counts relied on the amplification of reference gene primers. Sequencing used immunoSEQ multiplex PCR; TCRdb keeps in-frame clones, though not all of them. Clone size and the V and J calls come from that table; the DNA yielded D and trimming. The repertoire includes roughly 100,000 clones, around four fifths of them detected once, and 9.9% sits in the top ten.

The sequence came from a man aged 35-49 years with active or convalescent COVID-19. Source material: peripheral blood. The rearrangement links TRBV15 to TRBJ2-7, with D tentatively TRBD1 (6 bases). CDR3: CATSDAGQSYEQYF. Written as DNA, the CDR3 is TGTGCCACCAGCGACGCAGGACAGTCCTACGAGCAGTACTTC.